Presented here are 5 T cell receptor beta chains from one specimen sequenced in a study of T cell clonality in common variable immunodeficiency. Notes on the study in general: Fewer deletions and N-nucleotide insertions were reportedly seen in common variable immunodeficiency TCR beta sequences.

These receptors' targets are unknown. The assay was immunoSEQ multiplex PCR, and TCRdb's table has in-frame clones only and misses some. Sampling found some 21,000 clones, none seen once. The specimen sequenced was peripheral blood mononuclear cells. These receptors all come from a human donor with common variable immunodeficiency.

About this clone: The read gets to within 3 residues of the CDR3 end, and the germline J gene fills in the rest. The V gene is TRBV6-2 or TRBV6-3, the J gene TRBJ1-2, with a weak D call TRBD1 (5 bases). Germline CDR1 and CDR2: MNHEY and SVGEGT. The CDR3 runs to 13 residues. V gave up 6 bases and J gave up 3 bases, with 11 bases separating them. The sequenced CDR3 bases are TGTGCCAGCAGCCAAGCCAGGGACTATGGC. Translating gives CASSQARDYG. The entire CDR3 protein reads CASSQARDYGYTF.

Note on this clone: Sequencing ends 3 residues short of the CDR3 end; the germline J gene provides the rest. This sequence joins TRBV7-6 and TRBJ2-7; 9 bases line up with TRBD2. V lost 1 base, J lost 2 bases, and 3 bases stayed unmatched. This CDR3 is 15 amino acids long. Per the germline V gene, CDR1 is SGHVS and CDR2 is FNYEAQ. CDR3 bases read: TGTGCCAGCAGCTTAGGACTAGCGGAACCCTACGAG. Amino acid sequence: CASSLGLAEPYE. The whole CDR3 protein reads CASSLGLAEPYEQYF. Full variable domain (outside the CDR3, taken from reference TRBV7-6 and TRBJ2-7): GAGVSQSPRYKVTKRGQDVALRCDPISGHVSLYWYRQALGQGPEFLTYFNYEAQQDKSGLPNDRFSAERPEGSISTLTIQRTEQRDSAMYRCASSLGLAEPYEQYFGPGTRLTVT.

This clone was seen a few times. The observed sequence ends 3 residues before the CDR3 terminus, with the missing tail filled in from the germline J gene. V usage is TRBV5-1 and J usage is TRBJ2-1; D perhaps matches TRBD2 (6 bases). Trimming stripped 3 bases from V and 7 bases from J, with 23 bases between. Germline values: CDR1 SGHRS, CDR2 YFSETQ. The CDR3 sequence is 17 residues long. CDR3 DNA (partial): TGCGCCAGCAGCTGGGGTCAGGGACTTCACCCTAGGAATGAG. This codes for CASSWGQGLHPRNE. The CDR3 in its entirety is CASSWGQGLHPRNEQFF.

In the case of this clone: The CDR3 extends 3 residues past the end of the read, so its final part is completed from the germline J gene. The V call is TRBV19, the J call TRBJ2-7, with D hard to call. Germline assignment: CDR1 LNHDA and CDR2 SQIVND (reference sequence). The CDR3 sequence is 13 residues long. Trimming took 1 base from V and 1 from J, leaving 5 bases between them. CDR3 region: CASSIGASYEQYF. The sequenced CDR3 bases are TGTGCCAGTAGTATAGGGGCTTCCTACGAG.

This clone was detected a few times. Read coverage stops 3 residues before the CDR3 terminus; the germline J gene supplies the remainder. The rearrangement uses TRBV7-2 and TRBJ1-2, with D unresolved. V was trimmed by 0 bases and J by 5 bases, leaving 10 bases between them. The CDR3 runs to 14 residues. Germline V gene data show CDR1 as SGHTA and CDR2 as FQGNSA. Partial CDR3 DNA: TGTGCCAGCAGCTTAGCACAACAGAGATATGGC. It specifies CASSLAQQRYG. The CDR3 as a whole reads CASSLAQQRYGYTF.